These T cell receptor beta chains were read from a single sample in a study of memory CD4+ T cells and cytomegalovirus serostatus. The repertoire was sequenced with immunoSEQ multiplex PCR; TCRdb's copy has only in-frame clones and lacks some. The data show tens of thousands of clones, with about 80% seen just once and 2.6% held by the top ten. Material: memory CD4+ T cells from blood. Source of these receptors: an adult in good health and CMV-seropositive. Both conserved end residues are part of each CDR3. A D gene is named only where the DNA matches it firmly. The size of a clone is reported for some rows only, either as once, few or many, or as a class for expanded clones.

clone size	V gene	D gene	J gene	CDR3 protein	CDR3 DNA
few	TRBV28	TRBD1	TRBJ1-1	CASSFTGGLEAFF	TGTGCCAGCAGTTTTACAGGGGGACTTGAAGCTTTCTTT
.	TRBV11-2	.	TRBJ2-5	CASSLGGPRAQYF	TGTGCCAGCAGCTTGGGCGGGCCCAGGGCCCAGTACTTC
.	TRBV18	.	TRBJ2-2	CASSLDTGTGELFF	TGTGCCAGCTCACTAGATACTGGCACCGGGGAGCTGTTTTTT
once	TRBV5-1	.	TRBJ1-2	CASSPPGSGYTF	TGCGCCAGCAGCCCTCCGGGGAGCGGCTACACCTTC
.	TRBV6-6	.	TRBJ1-2	CASSTGTPSAYGYTF	TGTGCCAGCAGTACGGGGACCCCGAGTGCCTATGGCTACACCTTC
.	TRBV4-3	.	TRBJ1-1	CASSQEVGRFGAEAFF	TGCGCCAGCAGCCAAGAGGTTGGCAGGTTCGGCGCTGAAGCTTTCTTT
.	TRBV28	.	TRBJ1-1	CASSRRPTEAFF	TGTGCCAGCAGTCGGCGGCCCACTGAAGCTTTCTTT
.	TRBV7-6	.	TRBJ1-1	CASSSGTAEAFF	TGTGCCAGCAGCTCAGGGACGGCGGAGGCTTTCTTT
once	TRBV6-6	TRBD1	TRBJ1-1	CASSTTRTGEAFF	TGTGCCAGCAGCACGACCCGGACAGGGGAAGCTTTCTTT
.	TRBV5-1	.	TRBJ2-5	CASSFSTGSETQYF	TGCGCCAGCAGCTTCTCTACAGGGTCGGAGACCCAGTACTTC
.	TRBV5-1	TRBD1	TRBJ1-1	CASSLETGGRTEAFF	TGCGCCAGCAGCTTGGAGACAGGGGGCCGGACTGAAGCTTTCTTT
.	TRBV7-9	TRBD1	TRBJ2-3	CASSLGTGGSDTQYF	TGTGCCAGCAGCTTAGGGACAGGGGGGAGTGATACGCAGTATTTT
once	TRBV7-9	TRBD2	TRBJ2-7	CASRQTSGRYEQYF	TGTGCCAGCAGGCAGACTAGCGGGAGATACGAGCAGTACTTC
.	TRBV7-2	.	TRBJ2-5	CASSLVRQKSGTQYF	TGTGCCAGCAGCTTAGTGCGGCAGAAAAGCGGGACCCAGTACTTC
.	TRBV28	.	TRBJ2-5	CASTSYRGTYQETQYF	TGTGCCAGCACCAGTTACCGGGGGACATATCAAGAGACCCAGTACTTC
.	TRBV11-2	TRBD1	TRBJ2-7	CASSPGGTGRNEQYF	TGTGCCAGCAGCCCCGGAGGGACAGGGAGGAACGAGCAGTACTTC
few	TRBV27	.	TRBJ2-7	CASSYGVASVPYEQYF	TGTGCCAGCAGTTACGGAGTGGCTAGCGTGCCCTACGAGCAGTACTTC
.	TRBV2	.	TRBJ1-3	CASSVTEGNTIYF	TGTGCCAGCAGTGTGACCGAGGGGAACACCATATATTTT
.	TRBV15	.	TRBJ1-5	CATSSTNDALSSPQHF	TGTGCCACCAGCAGTACCAATGACGCACTATCATCCCCCCAGCATTTT
.	TRBV7-2	.	TRBJ1-5	CASSQDSYVQHF	TGTGCCAGCAGCCAAGACTCCTATGTCCAGCATTTT
.	TRBV5-6	.	TRBJ1-4	CASSFEGLNEKLFF	TGTGCCAGCAGCTTTGAGGGGCTTAATGAAAAACTGTTTTTT
.	TRBV29-1	.	TRBJ2-3	CSVEPTGLEGDTQYF	TGCAGCGTTGAACCAACAGGGCTAGAGGGAGATACGCAGTATTTT
.	TRBV5-6	.	TRBJ1-1	CASSLIGGLAFF	TGTGCCAGCAGCTTGATCGGGGGGTTAGCTTTCTTT
few	TRBV30	TRBD2	TRBJ2-7	CAWSSSGAYEQYF	TGTGCCTGGAGTTCTAGCGGTGCCTACGAGCAGTACTTC
.	TRBV7-8	.	TRBJ2-4	CASSLNIAKNIQYF	TGTGCCAGCAGCTTAAACATAGCCAAAAACATTCAGTACTTC
.	TRBV30	.	TRBJ2-1	CAWSHQSYNEQFF	TGTGCCTGGAGCCATCAAAGTTACAATGAGCAGTTCTTC
.	TRBV5-8	TRBD2	TRBJ2-2	CASSLALPWGRGTGELFF	TGTGCCAGCAGCTTGGCCCTCCCCTGGGGGAGGGGCACCGGGGAGCTGTTTTTT